Shown below are 31 T cell receptor beta chains from a single sample sequenced in a study of post-analysis software for immune sequencing data. Prepared TCR beta cDNA libraries contained unique molecular identifiers. TCRdb passed the PCR reads through MiXCR, listing each CDR3 protein once. The repertoire holds a few hundred thousand distinct CDR3 sequences, 35% to 45% seen once, with about 8% in the top ten. No antigen has been identified for these receptors. Study observations and caveats: Relative to controls, patients had five TRBV segments at higher frequency, with TRBV5-6, TRBV5-1 and TRBV20-1 among these.

Material for sequencing was blood. Every receptor here comes from a girl aged 2-10 years with multiple sclerosis.

The rearrangement joins TRBV13 to TRBJ1-1; 10 bases are a match to TRBD1. The CDR3 is 17 amino acids. CDR1 is PRHDT and CDR2 is FYEKMQ in the germline V gene (reference sequence). Trimming took 5 bases from V and 0 from J; bases not matched to a gene: 9. The CDR3 loop is CASSARQGALMNTEAFF. DNA for the CDR3: TGTGCCAGCAGCGCCAGACAGGGGGCCCTAATGAACACTGAAGCTTTCTTT.

This chain uses TRBV7-9 with TRBJ2-1, with no clear D. Germline-derived CDR1 and CDR2 are SEHNR and FQNEAQ (reference sequence). Trimming took off 1 base at V and 6 bases at J, with 22 bases between the two ends. This CDR3 has 18 amino acids. This CDR3 reads CASSLVPPHSAPVNEQFF. The DNA of the CDR3 is TGTGCCAGCAGCTTAGTCCCCCCGCATAGTGCCCCAGTCAATGAGCAGTTCTTC.

A few counts support this clonotype. The chain links TRBV20-1 to TRBJ2-3; 12 bases map to TRBD2. J was trimmed by 3 bases and V by 6 bases; bases with no gene match: 13. CDR3 length: 17 amino acids. CDR1 DFQATT and CDR2 SNEGSKA come from the germline V gene (reference sequence). The CDR3 coding sequence is TGCAGTGCCTTCCCCCCCCTCCTAGCGGGAGGGACAGATACGCAGTATTTT. Its translation is CSAFPPLLAGGTDTQYF.

The chain uses TRBV12-3 or TRBV12-4 and TRBJ2-3; possible D gene TRBD1, 5 bases. Trimming left V 3 bases short and J 4 bases short, with 11 bases between. This CDR3 is built from 14 residues. The CDR3 sequence is CASSFRAHADTQYF. The CDR3 DNA follows: TGTGCCAGCAGTTTCAGGGCTCACGCAGATACGCAGTATTTT.

Points on this clonotype: At one of its ends the junction is not consistent with the germline gene, which may arise from a read error. The rearrangement uses TRBV28 and TRBJ2-7, with D maybe TRBD2 (5 bases). The CDR3 is 14 amino acids. Per germline, CDR1 MDHEN and CDR2 SYDVKM. CDR3 nucleotide sequence: TGTGCCGGCAGTTTAAGAGGGTTATCCTACGAGCAGTACTTC. Protein: CAGSLRGLSYEQYF. Complete variable domain (other parts from reference TRBV28 and TRBJ2-7): DVKVTQSSRYLVKRTGEKVFLECVQDMDHENMFWYRQDPGLGLRLIYFSYDVKMKEKGDIPEGYSVSREKKERFSLILESASTNQTSMYLCAGSLRGLSYEQYFGPGTRLTVT.

This clonotype was observed a few times. This chain joins TRBV4-2 and TRBJ2-5, with 8 bases fitting TRBD2. The CDR3 length is 14 residues. Germline V gives CDR1 LGHNA, CDR2 YNFKEQ. Trimming removed 6 bases from V and 3 bases from J; junction bases left unmatched: 6. CDR3 region: CASSPTGLEETQYF. CDR3 coding DNA: TGTGCCAGCAGTCCTACGGGACTAGAAGAGACCCAGTACTTC.

This clonotype was detected once. The chain couples TRBV20-1 to TRBJ1-1; D is undetermined. The V end was cut by 0 bases, the J end by 3 bases, with 11 bases between. There are 14 residues in the CDR3. Per the germline V gene, CDR1 is DFQATT and CDR2 is SNEGSKA (reference sequence). The CDR3 loop is CSARDSGWDTEAFF. CDR3 DNA: TGCAGTGCTAGAGATTCGGGGTGGGACACTGAAGCTTTCTTT.

The CDR3 nucleotides read TGTGCCTGGACCGCCGGACTTACGAACACCGGGGAGCTGTTTTTT. It specifies CAWTAGLTNTGELFF. The chain joins TRBV30 to TRBJ2-2; D perhaps matches TRBD2 (5 bases). Between the trimmed V and J ends, which lost 4 bases and 0 bases, there was a span of 12 bases. The germline V gene has CDR1 GTSNPN and CDR2 SVGIG (reference sequence). The CDR3 has 15 amino acids.

This clonotype was detected ten times or more. The rearrangement links TRBV9 to TRBJ2-1, with D perhaps matching TRBD2 (5 bases). Germline V gene data show CDR1 as SGDLS and CDR2 as YYNGEE. Trimming left V 0 bases short and J 12 bases short, with 19 bases between. The CDR3 runs 15 residues. The CDR3 DNA is TGTGCCAGCAGCGTAGATAGGAGGTGGGGATACGGGCAGTTCTTC. Residues: CASSVDRRWGYGQFF. The complete variable domain, with remaining parts taken from reference TRBV9 and TRBJ2-1, reads DSGVTQTPKHLITATGQRVTLRCSPRSGDLSVYWYQQSLDQGLQFLIQYYNGEERAKGNILERFSAQQFPDLHSELNLSSLELGDSALYFCASSVDRRWGYGQFFGPGTRLTVL.

A note on this clonotype: A read error is possible here, since a much larger clone lies one base away. The chain recombines TRBV13 with TRBJ2-4, with D hard to call. The J call may be faulty, since TRBJ2-7 better matches the DNA end. Germline V CDR1 and CDR2: PRHDT, FYEKMQ (reference sequence). This CDR3 spans 13 amino acids. The DNA for the CDR3 is TGTGCCAGCAGCTTAGAAGGCAGATACGAGCAGTACTTC. It encodes CASSLEGRYEQYF.

The gene calls are TRBV7-2 and TRBJ1-4; D might be TRBD1 (6 bases). The CDR3 covers 17 residues. The V and J ends lost 5 bases and 0 bases respectively, with 16 bases between them. CDR1 and CDR2 (germline): SGHTA, FQGNSA. Written as DNA, the CDR3 is TGTGCCAGCAGCCTATCCGGGACAACAGCAACTAATGAAAAACTGTTTTTT. This codes for CASSLSGTTATNEKLFF.

This clonotype showed up just a few times. This chain connects TRBV5-1 to TRBJ1-4; possible D gene TRBD1, 5 bases. The CDR3 is 17 residues long. V was trimmed by 0 bases and J by 5 bases, leaving 17 bases between them. CDR1 and CDR2 (germline): SGHRS, YFSETQ. The chain's CDR3 is CASSLGPLQARNEKLFF. CDR3 sequence (DNA): TGCGCCAGCAGCTTGGGTCCCCTACAGGCCCGGAATGAAAAACTGTTTTTT.

This clonotype was observed a few times. The chain carries TRBV28 and TRBJ1-2; 7 bases are a match to TRBD1. Germline V lookup: CDR1 MDHEN, CDR2 SYDVKM. This CDR3 is 14 amino acids long. V dropped 10 bases and J dropped 4; count of bases not matched to a gene: 12. The CDR3 DNA follows: TGTGCCACCGTTACAGGGGTTACCTTCTATGGCTACACCTTC. It specifies CATVTGVTFYGYTF.

The chain is built from TRBV6-5 and TRBJ1-5; no reliable D call. The V end lost 4 bases, the J end lost 9 bases, and 10 bases lay between the germline ends. This CDR3 is built from 12 residues. Germline V CDR1 and CDR2: MNHEY, SVGAGI. The CDR3 nucleotides read TGTGCCAGCAGTTTCCCGGGTATGCCCCAGCATTTT. This sequence encodes CASSFPGMPQHF.

The chain combines TRBV28 with TRBJ2-1; 8 nucleotides agree with TRBD2. In germline, CDR1 is MDHEN, CDR2 SYDVKM. J lost 7 bases, V lost 2 bases, and 10 bases had no gene match. This CDR3 has 16 amino acids. CDR3 nucleotide sequence: TGTGCCAGCAGTTTAAGTTCCGGGGGGGCTTGGAATGAGCAGTTCTTC. Translation: CASSLSSGGAWNEQFF.

This sequence joins TRBV9 and TRBJ2-1; TRBD2 aligns across 7 bases. The CDR3 covers 13 residues. The ends lost 3 bases at V and 9 bases at J; junction bases unmatched: 6. Germline CDR1 is SGDLS and CDR2 is YYNGEE. CDR3 DNA sequence: TGTGCCAGCAGCGCGAGCGGGATTGTTGAGCAGTTCTTC. Translating it yields CASSASGIVEQFF.

This clonotype showed up just a few times. The rearrangement joins TRBV6-5 to TRBJ2-7; 7 bases align to TRBD2. This CDR3 has 19 residues. CDR1 and CDR2 from the germline V gene are MNHEY and SVGAGI. V was clipped by 2 bases and J by 0 bases; unmatched bases: 16. The CDR3 DNA is TGTGCCAGCAGTTACCCATTCTTCCCAACTAGCGCAAGCTCCTACGAGCAGTACTTC. Its protein is CASSYPFFPTSASSYEQYF.

The V call is TRBV10-3, the J call TRBJ1-1; 7 bases are a match to TRBD1. Germline V gene lookup returns CDR1 ENHRY and CDR2 SYGVKD. The J segment lost 1 base and the V segment lost 4 bases, leaving 0 bases of the junction unmatched. The CDR3 covers 13 residues. The CDR3 loop is CAISGQGNTEAFF. CDR3 nucleotide sequence: TGTGCCATCAGTGGACAGGGGAACACTGAAGCTTTCTTT.

This clonotype came up a few times. This chain links TRBV10-3 with TRBJ1-2; a weak D match, TRBD1 (5 bases). Germline V gene lookup returns CDR1 ENHRY and CDR2 SYGVKD. Trimming removed 9 bases from V and 7 bases from J, with 15 bases in between. This CDR3 spans 12 amino acids. The CDR3 DNA follows: TGTGCCATAGCCCTGGGGGACGGTGGCTACACCTTC. This encodes CAIALGDGGYTF.

This chain connects TRBV20-1 to TRBJ1-2, with 8 bases lining up with TRBD1. The CDR3 consists of 15 residues. Germline V gene lookup returns CDR1 DFQATT and CDR2 SNEGSKA (reference sequence). Germline trimming cut 4 bases from V and 8 bases from J; bases unmatched to any gene: 15. This CDR3 is CSATSHIGQGGGYTF. CDR3 DNA sequence: TGCAGTGCTACCAGCCATATTGGACAGGGAGGCGGCTACACCTTC.

The V and J genes are TRBV20-1 and TRBJ2-7, with TRBD1 matching 9 bases. The CDR3 has 14 residues. Germline V gives CDR1 DFQATT, CDR2 SNEGSKA (reference sequence). With 3 bases clipped from V and 4 bases from J, the junction kept 7 bases outside the gene matches. The CDR3 DNA sequence: TGCAGTGCTAGCGTGGGACAGGGCCGTTACGAGCAGTACTTC. Protein sequence: CSASVGQGRYEQYF.

The V gene is TRBV4-1, the J gene TRBJ2-1, with 7 positions matching TRBD2. Germline V gene lookup returns CDR1 MGHRA and CDR2 YSYEKL. Trimming took 0 bases from V and 8 from J; bases not matched to a gene: 7. The CDR3 length is 15 residues. CDR3 sequence reads: CASSQDRGLGDEQFF. The CDR3, as DNA: TGCGCCAGCAGCCAAGATCGAGGACTAGGGGATGAGCAGTTCTTC.

A few counts support this clonotype. CDR3 protein: CASSLAGGLNTEAFF. CDR3 nucleotide sequence: TGTGCCAGCAGCTTAGCGGGAGGGTTGAACACTGAAGCTTTCTTT. This chain links TRBV7-9 with TRBJ1-1; no clear D. The V gene's germline CDR1 is SEHNR and CDR2 FQNEAQ (reference sequence). V was pared by 0 bases and J by 0 bases, with 8 bases between. The CDR3 spans 15 residues.

Only a few counts were recorded for this clonotype. This chain joins TRBV28 and TRBJ2-1; 12 nucleotides align to TRBD2. The CDR3 loop spans 16 amino acids. Germline CDR1 reads MDHEN; CDR2 reads SYDVKM. The junction had 9 bases not matched to a gene; V was cut back by 5 bases and J by 7 bases. CDR3 nucleotides: TGTGCCAGCAGTCCTGGGGCTAGCGGGAGGGGAAATGAGCAGTTCTTC. Translation: CASSPGASGRGNEQFF.

This clonotype came up a few times. The V call is TRBV6-2 or TRBV6-3, the J call TRBJ2-1; D gene ambiguous. Germline CDR1 reads MNHEY; CDR2 reads SVGEGT. This CDR3 has 12 residues. Trimming removed 2 bases at V and 6 bases at J, with 5 bases between. In DNA form, the CDR3 reads TGTGCCAGCAGTTACAGGGCCAATGAGCAGTTCTTC. This encodes CASSYRANEQFF.

This clonotype came up a few times. This rearrangement joins TRBV6-6 to TRBJ2-1; 14 nucleotides line up with TRBD2. Germline-derived CDR1 and CDR2 are MNHNY and SVGAGI (reference sequence). The CDR3 has 16 residues. J gave up 8 bases and V 3 bases, and 6 bases lay outside the gene matches. DNA of the CDR3: TGTGCCAGCAGTTATTCGGGACTAGCGGGAGAGGATGAGCAGTTCTTC. Encoded protein: CASSYSGLAGEDEQFF.

Regarding this clonotype: The junction departs from the called germline gene at one end, perhaps through a read error. This chain uses TRBV29-1 with TRBJ1-4, with 8 bases identical to TRBD1. Germline V gene lookup returns CDR1 SQVTM and CDR2 ANQGSEA. The CDR3 loop spans 13 amino acids. The CDR3 nucleotides are TGCAGCGTCCAGGGGGCAACTAATGAAGAACTGTTTTTT. Translation: CSVQGATNEELFF.

The rearrangement links TRBV7-2 to TRBJ1-2; D uncertain. V dropped 0 bases and J dropped 5 bases, with 16 bases sitting between them. Germline V CDR1 and CDR2: SGHTA, FQGNSA. This CDR3 comprises 16 residues. The CDR3 nucleotides are TGTGCCAGCAGCTTAGCGCTCCGTATGGGATTATATGGCTACACCTTC. Translation: CASSLALRMGLYGYTF.

This clonotype has only one observation. The chain joins TRBV28 to TRBJ2-7, with TRBD1 as a possible D gene (5 bases). The CDR3 runs 12 residues. Germline lookup yields CDR1 MDHEN and CDR2 SYDVKM. Trimming took off 10 bases at V and 5 bases at J, with 15 bases between the two ends. The CDR3 nucleotides read TGTGCCACCACCAAACAGGTTGACGAGCAGTACTTC. It specifies CATTKQVDEQYF.

The chain has TRBV4-3 and TRBJ2-1; the D is unclear. Germline V gives CDR1 LGHNA, CDR2 YSLEER. CDR3 size: 15 residues. V lost 0 bases and J lost 0, with 6 bases in between. The CDR3 sequence: CASSQELFSYNEQFF. CDR3 nucleotide sequence: TGCGCCAGCAGCCAAGAACTCTTCTCCTACAATGAGCAGTTCTTC.

This clonotype came up a few times. This rearrangement joins TRBV28 to TRBJ2-1, with D perhaps TRBD1 or TRBD2 (6 bases each). Germline loops: CDR1 MDHEN, CDR2 SYDVKM. V dropped 5 bases and J dropped 6 bases, with 11 bases sitting between them. The CDR3 loop spans 13 amino acids. Here the CDR3 reads CASSPRGPNEQFF. CDR3 DNA: TGTGCCAGCAGTCCTCGGGGGCCCAATGAGCAGTTCTTC.